Listed below are T cell receptor beta chains from one sample, sequenced in a study of blood T cell repertoires in COVID-19. Libraries were prepared by immunoSEQ multiplex PCR; TCRdb keeps only in-frame clonotypes and omits some of them. The data show tens of thousands of clones, around four fifths seen once. The sequenced sample was peripheral blood. The receptors derive from a man aged 25-45 years with COVID-19, enrolled during active disease. The CDR3 runs from the conserved cysteine through the conserved F or W. Fields, in order: CDR3 protein, CDR3 DNA, CDR3 length, J gene, clone size, V gene, D gene. A D gene is named only where the DNA matches it firmly. Not every row has a clone size; where given, it reads once, few, many or a size class.

CASRKSGTSESGELFF,TGTGCCAGCAGAAAGTCCGGGACTAGCGAGTCCGGGGAGCTGTTTTTT,16,TRBJ2-2,.,TRBV3-1/TRBV3-2,TRBD2
CASSLAAGQETQYF,TGTGCCAGCAGCTTAGCGGCGGGACAAGAGACCCAGTACTTC,14,TRBJ2-5,.,TRBV7-9,.
CASSSGLAYEQYF,TGTGCCAGCAGCTCTGGACTAGCCTACGAGCAGTACTTC,13,TRBJ2-7,few,TRBV7-2,TRBD2
CASSQDGMVAGQEAQYF,TGTGCCAGCAGCCAAGATGGGATGGTAGCGGGGCAAGAGGCCCAGTACTTC,17,TRBJ2-5,.,TRBV3-1/TRBV3-2,TRBD2
CASSPQVTEAFF,TGTGCCAGCAGTCCTCAGGTCACTGAAGCTTTCTTT,12,TRBJ1-1,.,TRBV12-3/TRBV12-4,.
CASRGGQGGSYEQYF,TGTGCCAGCAGAGGGGGACAGGGGGGTTCCTACGAGCAGTACTTC,15,TRBJ2-7,.,TRBV2,TRBD1
CASSKGLAGVDTQYF,TGCGCCAGCAGTAAGGGACTAGCGGGAGTAGATACGCAGTATTTT,15,TRBJ2-3,.,TRBV10-2,TRBD2
CASSLVVNRADEQYF,TGTGCCAGCAGCTTAGTAGTAAACAGGGCGGACGAGCAGTACTTC,15,TRBJ2-7,once,TRBV7-2,.
CASSIGRTAPGEQFF,TGTGCCAGTAGTATAGGTCGGACAGCTCCGGGTGAGCAGTTCTTC,15,TRBJ2-1,once,TRBV19,.
CASSPLQGARNNYGYTF,TGTGCCAGCAGTCCCCTCCAGGGGGCCAGAAATAACTATGGCTACACCTTC,17,TRBJ1-2,.,TRBV6-6,TRBD1
CSTHQGLARNEQFF,TGCAGCACTCACCAGGGACTAGCTAGGAATGAGCAGTTCTTC,14,TRBJ2-1,.,TRBV29-1,TRBD2
CASSSLGGGSSPLHF,TGTGCCAGCAGCTCCCTCGGGGGTGGTAGTTCACCCCTCCACTTT,15,TRBJ1-6,few,TRBV7-2,.
CASSDTGSSYNEQFF,TGTGCCAGCAGTGATACCGGGAGCTCCTACAATGAGCAGTTCTTC,15,TRBJ2-1,.,TRBV6-1,.
CASSLVPGSETQYF,TGCGCCAGCAGCTTGGTGCCGGGTTCGGAGACCCAGTACTTC,14,TRBJ2-5,once,TRBV5-1,.
CASTPSRQGRFRQPQHF,TGTGCCAGTACCCCCTCACGACAGGGGCGTTTTCGGCAGCCCCAGCATTTT,17,TRBJ1-5,.,TRBV19,TRBD1
CASSLSRGFGTQYF,TGTGCCAGCAGTTTATCGAGAGGGTTTGGGACCCAGTACTTC,14,TRBJ2-5,.,TRBV27,.
CASSQAPGQSYEQYF,TGCGCCAGCAGCCAAGCTCCGGGACAGTCTTACGAGCAGTACTTC,15,TRBJ2-7,.,TRBV5-1,TRBD1
CASSAQGAGNSPLHF,TGTGCCAGCAGCGCTCAGGGGGCGGGAAATTCACCCCTCCACTTT,15,TRBJ1-6,.,TRBV9,TRBD1
CASSTLHRGWSYEQYF,TGTGCCAGCAGCACCCTTCACAGGGGTTGGAGCTACGAGCAGTACTTC,16,TRBJ2-7,.,TRBV3-1/TRBV3-2,TRBD1
CASSWDRRYEQYF,TGTGCCAGCAGCTGGGACAGGCGCTACGAGCAGTACTTC,13,TRBJ2-7,.,TRBV5-4,TRBD1
CASRPQGREKLFF,TGTGCCAGCAGACCACAGGGTCGGGAAAAACTGTTTTTT,13,TRBJ1-4,.,TRBV2,.
CSVEGQSTDTQYF,TGCAGCGTTGAGGGACAATCCACAGATACGCAGTATTTT,13,TRBJ2-3,.,TRBV29-1,.
CASRARDSLRTQYF,TGTGCCAGCAGAGCCCGGGACTCCCTCCGGACCCAGTACTTC,14,TRBJ2-5,.,TRBV5-8,.
CASSLGLARETQYF,TGTGCCAGCAGCTTAGGGCTAGCTAGAGAGACCCAGTACTTC,14,TRBJ2-5,few,TRBV7-9,.
CASSPTQGGFANTIYF,TGTGCCAGCAGCCCCACCCAGGGGGGTTTTGCAAACACCATATATTTT,16,TRBJ1-3,.,TRBV11-2,TRBD1
CASSLSPGNEQFF,TGTGCCAGCAGCCTTAGCCCGGGCAATGAGCAGTTCTTC,13,TRBJ2-1,.,TRBV14,.
CASSPIGTAVAKNIQYF,TGTGCCAGCAGCCCGATCGGGACAGCGGTAGCCAAAAACATTCAGTACTTC,17,TRBJ2-4,.,TRBV7-2,TRBD1
CASSLGAGANVLTF,TGTGCCAGCAGCTTAGGAGCTGGGGCCAACGTCCTGACTTTC,14,TRBJ2-6,.,TRBV7-9,.
CASSRTGGVNTEAFF,TGCGCCAGCAGTCGAACGGGGGGAGTAAACACTGAAGCTTTCTTT,15,TRBJ1-1,.,TRBV5-1,.
CASNRVRFTYEQYF,TGCGCCAGCAACCGGGTCCGGTTTACCTACGAGCAGTACTTC,14,TRBJ2-7,.,TRBV5-1,.
CASSIDSLGYNEQFF,TGTGCCAGCAGCATAGACAGTCTCGGCTACAATGAGCAGTTCTTC,15,TRBJ2-1,.,TRBV9,.
CASSQDLTGELFF,TGTGCCAGCAGCCAAGATCTTACCGGGGAGCTGTTTTTT,13,TRBJ2-2,.,TRBV3-1/TRBV3-2,.
CASSQDKGVTSTDTQYF,TGCGCCAGCAGCCAAGATAAGGGGGTAACTAGCACAGATACGCAGTATTTT,17,TRBJ2-3,.,TRBV4-3,.
CASTRGYEQYF,TGTGCCAGCACCAGAGGGTACGAGCAGTACTTC,11,TRBJ2-7,.,TRBV6-5,.
CASSALAGTVYEQYF,TGTGCCAGCAGCGCCCTAGCGGGGACGGTCTACGAGCAGTACTTC,15,TRBJ2-7,.,TRBV11-1,TRBD2
CASRGLGHNTGELFF,TGCGCCAGCAGGGGGCTGGGACATAACACCGGGGAGCTGTTTTTT,15,TRBJ2-2,.,TRBV4-1,.
CASSLVGGGNQPQHF,TGTGCCAGCAGCTTAGTAGGGGGAGGCAATCAGCCCCAGCATTTT,15,TRBJ1-5,.,TRBV7-8,.
CASSLPQLSGTGAGNTIYF,TGTGCCAGCAGCTTACCTCAGTTATCAGGGACAGGGGCCGGAAACACCATATATTTT,19,TRBJ1-3,.,TRBV7-9,TRBD1
CASTPTGPRQLATNEKLFF,TGCGCCAGCACCCCGACAGGGCCCAGACAACTCGCAACTAATGAAAAACTGTTTTTT,19,TRBJ1-4,.,TRBV10-2,TRBD1
CASSLSTDTQYF,TGTGCCAGCAGCTTATCAACAGATACGCAGTATTTT,12,TRBJ2-3,few,TRBV11-3,.
CASSLRALNSPLHF,TGTGCCAGCAGCTTAAGAGCCCTCAATTCACCCCTCCACTTT,14,TRBJ1-6,.,TRBV11-3,.
CASSPDGSAFGETQYF,TGTGCCAGCAGCCCGGACGGGAGCGCATTCGGGGAGACCCAGTACTTC,16,TRBJ2-5,few,TRBV4-2,.
CAGLILAGVYNEQFF,TGTGCCGGATTGATACTAGCGGGGGTCTACAATGAGCAGTTCTTC,15,TRBJ2-1,.,TRBV6-4,TRBD2
CASSEGQGGEKLFF,TGTGCCAGCAGTGAGGGACAGGGTGGCGAAAAACTGTTTTTT,14,TRBJ1-4,.,TRBV6-1,TRBD1
CAWSPNDRGQNSPLHF,TGTGCCTGGAGTCCCAACGACAGGGGGCAGAATTCACCCCTCCACTTT,16,TRBJ1-6,.,TRBV30,TRBD1
CASSLLGQPQHF,TGTGCCAGCAGTTTGCTCGGGCAGCCCCAGCATTTT,12,TRBJ1-5,.,TRBV12-3/TRBV12-4,.
CASSTTGLNEKLFF,TGTGCCAGCAGCACGACAGGGCTTAATGAAAAACTGTTTTTT,14,TRBJ1-4,.,TRBV7-9,TRBD1
CATSVSGGDRTQYF,TGTGCCACCAGTGTTTCGGGGGGCGACAGAACGCAGTATTTT,14,TRBJ2-3,.,TRBV24-1,.
CASSLQQGEQYF,TGTGCCAGCAGCTTACAACAGGGTGAGCAGTACTTC,12,TRBJ2-7,.,TRBV11-3,.
CASRGLLGSYNEQFF,TGTGCCAGTAGAGGACTTTTAGGTTCCTACAATGAGCAGTTCTTC,15,TRBJ2-1,.,TRBV19,.
CASRGDTGGGYTF,TGTGCCAGCAGAGGGGACACGGGAGGGGGCTACACCTTC,13,TRBJ1-2,.,TRBV9,.
CASSFTTGQKLFF,TGTGCCAGCAGCTTTACGACGGGTCAAAAACTGTTTTTT,13,TRBJ1-4,few,TRBV11-3,.
CASSEHRDRGWEQYF,TGTGCCAGCAGTGAGCACCGGGACAGGGGCTGGGAGCAGTACTTC,15,TRBJ2-7,.,TRBV2,TRBD1
CASSLTKETQYF,TGTGCCAGCAGTTTGACTAAAGAGACCCAGTACTTC,12,TRBJ2-5,.,TRBV6-5,.
CASSHGITSGAYNEQFF,TGTGCCAGCAGCCACGGGATCACTAGCGGGGCCTACAATGAGCAGTTCTTC,17,TRBJ2-1,few,TRBV3-1/TRBV3-2,TRBD2
CASSKAGTANTGELFF,TGTGCCAGCTCAAAAGCCGGGACAGCGAACACCGGGGAGCTGTTTTTT,16,TRBJ2-2,once,TRBV18,TRBD1
CASSLGQFAGAFF,TGTGCCAGCAGCCTAGGACAGTTCGCGGGAGCTTTCTTT,13,TRBJ1-1,.,TRBV6-2/TRBV6-3,.
CASSYGFLYEQYF,TGCGCCAGCAGCTACGGGTTTCTATACGAGCAGTACTTC,13,TRBJ2-7,few,TRBV5-1,.
CATSGASGETQYF,TGTGCCACCAGTGGGGCTAGCGGAGAGACCCAGTACTTC,13,TRBJ2-5,.,TRBV24-1,TRBD2
CASSLTPQANQPQHF,TGCGCCAGCAGTCTTACCCCACAGGCGAATCAGCCCCAGCATTTT,15,TRBJ1-5,.,TRBV5-1,.